This T cell receptor beta chain was sequenced in a study of T cell responses to AZD1222 COVID-19 vaccine. General study points: Following two doses of AZD1222, Spike-specific TCR breadth and depth rose.

As for this clone: Its antigen is not known.

Produced via immunoSEQ multiplex PCR; TCRdb's table is partial and in-frame only. Of about 140,000 clones listed, about 88% are singletons. The germline gives CDR1 SGHRS, CDR2 YFSETQ. This CDR3 is 13 amino acids long. Trimming cost V 4 bases and J 5 bases, with 12 bases left between them. The rearrangement uses TRBV5-1 and TRBJ1-1; no clear D gene. The input for sequencing was peripheral blood, taken on day 0 of AZD1222 vaccination. The clonotype was recovered from an adult in good health. Written as DNA, the CDR3 is TGCGCCAGCAGCACCTCTGGAGGGACTGAAGCTTTCTTT. This encodes CASSTSGGTEAFF. Drawing the rest from reference TRBV5-1 and TRBJ1-1, the complete variable domain is KAGVTQTPRYLIKTRGQQVTLSCSPISGHRSVSWYQQTPGQGLQFLFEYFSETQRNKGNFPGRFSGRQFSNSRSEMNVSTLELGDSALYLCASSTSGGTEAFFGQGTRLTVV.